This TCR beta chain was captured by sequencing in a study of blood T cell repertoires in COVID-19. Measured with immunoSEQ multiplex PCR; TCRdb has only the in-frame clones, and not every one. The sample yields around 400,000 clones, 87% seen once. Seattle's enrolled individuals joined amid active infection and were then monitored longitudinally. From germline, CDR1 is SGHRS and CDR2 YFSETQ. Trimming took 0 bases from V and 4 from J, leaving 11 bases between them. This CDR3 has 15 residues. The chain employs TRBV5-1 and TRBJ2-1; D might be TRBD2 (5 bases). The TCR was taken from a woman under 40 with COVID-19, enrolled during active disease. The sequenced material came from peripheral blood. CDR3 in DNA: TGCGCCAGCAGCTTGGCGGCTAGCATGTACAATGAGCAGTTCTTC. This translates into CASSLAASMYNEQFF.